This T cell receptor beta chain originates from a study of T cell responses to AZD1222 COVID-19 vaccine. The CDR3 covers 14 residues. The germline V gene has CDR1 MGHDK and CDR2 SYGVNS. The V end lost 2 bases, the J end lost 4 bases, and 10 bases lay between the germline ends. The study, taken as a whole, reports: Possibly, clonal diversity was underestimated; donors were largely white British and included more females.

Profiling relied on immunoSEQ multiplex PCR, and the TCRdb table lists in-frame clones only, not all of them. The sample totals over 120,000 clones. As regards this clone: What it recognizes is unknown.

Sequencing used peripheral blood. This sequence originates from an adult in good health. The chain is built from TRBV25-1 and TRBJ2-3, with D perhaps TRBD2 (5 bases). CDR3 region: CASSERGRSDTQYF. CDR3 nucleotides: TGTGCCAGCAGTGAACGGGGTCGGTCAGATACGCAGTATTTT.